These 26 T cell receptor beta chains were sequenced from one sample in a study of cytomegalovirus exposure and HLA in healthy donors. The PCR was carried out with 60 Vbeta primers and 13 Jbeta primers. Here immunoSEQ multiplex PCR was the method, and the copy in TCRdb shows in-frame clones only, minus some. The sample records under 150,000 clones, about two thirds being singletons. Sequencing was done on a sample of PBMCs. The receptors stem from a woman aged 55-69 years in good health and CMV-seropositive.

In this sample, this clone turned up a few times. V usage is TRBV2 and J usage is TRBJ1-4; 7 bases fit TRBD1. The CDR3 has 17 residues. The germline CDR1 and CDR2 sequences are SNHLY and FYNNEI. V dropped 1 base and J dropped 3; count of bases not matched to a gene: 8. In DNA form, the CDR3 reads TGTGCCAGCAGTGAAGGGGTCAGGGGGTGGCCTAATGAAAAACTGTTTTTT. Amino acids: CASSEGVRGWPNEKLFF.

The rearrangement uses TRBV19 and TRBJ2-7; 9 bases line up with TRBD2. V gave up 6 bases and J gave up 1 base; unmatched junction bases: 10. Germline V lookup: CDR1 LNHDA, CDR2 SQIVND (reference sequence). This CDR3 contains 16 residues. The CDR3 sequence is CASRSQIAGVSYEQYF. The CDR3, as DNA: TGTGCCAGTAGGAGCCAGATAGCGGGGGTTTCCTACGAGCAGTACTTC.

The chain carries TRBV7-6 and TRBJ2-5; 7 bases are shared with TRBD2. The CDR3 sequence is 15 residues long. Germline CDR1 reads SGHVS; CDR2 reads FNYEAQ. The J segment lost 4 bases and the V segment lost 6 bases, leaving 11 bases of the junction unmatched. The CDR3 DNA reads as TGTGCCAGCAGTCGGGGAGCGGGGAAGGGAGAGACCCAGTACTTC. It is translated as CASSRGAGKGETQYF.

This chain uses TRBV7-9 with TRBJ1-3; 8 positions match TRBD1. Germline lookup yields CDR1 SEHNR and CDR2 FQNEAQ (reference sequence). V lost 2 bases to trimming and J lost 0 bases; unmatched junction nucleotides: 6. CDR3 size: 17 residues. The CDR3 reads CASSLQGATPSGNTIYF. Written as DNA, the CDR3 is TGTGCCAGCAGCTTACAGGGGGCTACCCCCTCTGGAAACACCATATATTTT.

The rearrangement links TRBV2 to TRBJ1-5, with D perhaps matching TRBD1 (6 bases). V shed 5 bases and J shed 6 bases, with 8 bases lying between them. The CDR3 is 12 amino acids. Per the germline V gene, CDR1 is SNHLY and CDR2 is FYNNEI. The CDR3 loop is CASSTGPQPQHF. The CDR3 DNA sequence: TGTGCCAGCAGTACAGGGCCTCAGCCCCAGCATTTT.

This chain connects TRBV4-1 to TRBJ2-7; 8 bases are shared with TRBD1. Germline-derived CDR1 and CDR2 are MGHRA and YSYEKL. With V trimmed by 10 bases and J by 1 base, 6 bases remained unmatched. This CDR3 has 13 residues. The CDR3 protein is CATATGASYEQYF. In DNA form, the CDR3 reads TGCGCCACTGCGACAGGGGCTTCCTACGAGCAGTACTTC.

The chain is built from TRBV19 and TRBJ1-2; weak D call: TRBD1 (5 bases). CDR3 size: 15 residues. Trimming took 3 bases from V and 2 from J, leaving 13 bases between them. Germline CDR1 LNHDA, CDR2 SQIVND (reference sequence). CDR3 nucleotides: TGTGCCAGTAGTATTACGGACACGTCCAACTATGGCTACACCTTC. Encoded protein: CASSITDTSNYGYTF.

In its sample, this clone was seen a few times. The gene calls are TRBV25-1 and TRBJ1-6; a weak D match, TRBD1 (5 bases). CDR3 length: 14 residues. The germline V gene encodes CDR1 MGHDK and CDR2 SYGVNS. Trimming cost V 2 bases and J 10 bases, with 12 bases left between them. Here the CDR3 reads CASSEVQAQSPLHF. The CDR3 DNA follows: TGTGCCAGCAGTGAAGTACAGGCCCAGTCACCCCTCCACTTT.

In this sample, this clone turned up a few times. The chain couples TRBV6-6 to TRBJ2-3, with 11 bases that match TRBD2. Germline lookup yields CDR1 MNHNY and CDR2 SVGAGI (reference sequence). J lost 1 base, V lost 6 bases, and 6 bases had no gene match. This CDR3 region has 16 residues. The CDR3 DNA is TGTGCCAGCAGAAGCCCGACTAGCGGGGGCACAGATACGCAGTATTTT. Protein: CASRSPTSGGTDTQYF.

The chain has TRBV29-1 and TRBJ2-7; TRBD2 matches at 8 bases. With 4 bases clipped from V and 1 base from J, the junction kept 0 bases outside the gene matches. The CDR3 loop spans 12 amino acids. Germline V gene lookup returns CDR1 SQVTM and CDR2 ANQGSEA. CDR3 sequence reads: CSVGGRSYEQYF. The CDR3 DNA sequence: TGCAGCGTTGGCGGGAGGTCCTACGAGCAGTACTTC.

This chain uses TRBV28 with TRBJ1-1; 7 nucleotides line up with TRBD1. Germline values: CDR1 MDHEN, CDR2 SYDVKM. CDR3 length: 15 amino acids. With V trimmed by 4 bases and J by 0 bases, 5 bases remained unmatched. The CDR3 sequence is CASSSWTGMNTEAFF. CDR3 sequence (DNA): TGTGCCAGCAGTTCCTGGACAGGAATGAACACTGAAGCTTTCTTT.

This sequence joins TRBV6-5 and TRBJ2-5; TRBD1 agrees at 10 bases. With V trimmed by 2 bases and J by 5 bases, 5 bases remained unmatched. The CDR3 is 15 amino acids. Germline values: CDR1 MNHEY, CDR2 SVGAGI. The CDR3 sequence: CASSYRQGAWETQYF. CDR3 DNA sequence: TGTGCCAGCAGTTACCGACAGGGGGCCTGGGAGACCCAGTACTTC.

The chain joins TRBV7-6 to TRBJ1-6, with D unresolved. V lost 5 bases, J lost 5 bases, and 13 bases lay in between. Germline V gives CDR1 SGHVS, CDR2 FNYEAQ. This CDR3 region has 15 residues. The CDR3 region is CASSLSTGNNSPLHF. As DNA, the CDR3 is TGTGCCAGCAGCCTAAGTACGGGGAATAATTCACCCCTCCACTTT. Full variable domain (outside the CDR3, taken from reference TRBV7-6 and TRBJ1-6): GAGVSQSPRYKVTKRGQDVALRCDPISGHVSLYWYRQALGQGPEFLTYFNYEAQQDKSGLPNDRFSAERPEGSISTLTIQRTEQRDSAMYRCASSLSTGNNSPLHFGNGTRLTVT.

The chain joins TRBV19 to TRBJ1-2, with TRBD1 as a possible D gene (6 bases). CDR1 is LNHDA, CDR2 SQIVND, per germline (reference sequence). Trimming cost V 9 bases and J 1 base, with 15 bases left between them. The CDR3 extends over 14 amino acids. CDR3 sequence: CASRTAGGNYGYTF. The CDR3 bases are TGTGCCAGCCGGACAGCGGGAGGTAACTATGGCTACACCTTC. Full variable domain (remainder filled in from reference TRBV19 and TRBJ1-2): DGGITQSPKYLFRKEGQNVTLSCEQNLNHDAMYWYRQDPGQGLRLIYYSQIVNDFQKGDIAEGYSVSREKKESFPLTVTSAQKNPTAFYLCASRTAGGNYGYTFGSGTRLTVV.

V usage is TRBV6-1 and J usage is TRBJ1-3; 7 nucleotides agree with TRBD1. This CDR3 has 15 amino acids. Germline values: CDR1 MNHNS, CDR2 SASEGT. With V trimmed by 7 bases and J by 3 bases, 9 bases remained unmatched. The CDR3 loop is CASTAAGGSGNTIYF. In nucleotides, the CDR3 is TGTGCCAGCACCGCGGCAGGGGGAAGTGGAAACACCATATATTTT.

The chain recombines TRBV11-2 with TRBJ1-2, with 7 bases that match TRBD1. The CDR3 extends over 16 amino acids. J gave up 0 bases and V 6 bases, and 10 bases lay outside the gene matches. Germline CDR1 is SGHAT and CDR2 is FQNNGV. The CDR3 DNA reads as TGTGCCAGCAGGACTACTCACAGGGGTCCTAACTATGGCTACACCTTC. It specifies CASRTTHRGPNYGYTF.

The rearrangement links TRBV9 to TRBJ2-5, with 12 bases matching TRBD2. The length of the CDR3 is 17 residues. Per the germline V gene, CDR1 is SGDLS and CDR2 is YYNGEE. J was trimmed by 4 bases and V by 0 bases; bases with no gene match: 7. DNA of the CDR3: TGTGCCAGCAGCGTAGGAGGACTAGCGGGATTGTTAGAGACCCAGTACTTC. This gives the protein CASSVGGLAGLLETQYF.

This rearrangement joins TRBV9 to TRBJ2-5; tentative D call: TRBD2 (7 bases). This CDR3 comprises 15 residues. The V gene lost 4 bases and the J gene lost 1 base, with 14 bases spanning the gap. Germline loops: CDR1 SGDLS, CDR2 YYNGEE. This CDR3 reads CASSPAGAFQETQYF. The CDR3 nucleotides are TGTGCCAGCAGCCCCGCGGGGGCCTTCCAAGAGACCCAGTACTTC.

This clone has a handful of counts. V is TRBV5-6 and J is TRBJ1-1; 8 nucleotides match TRBD1. J gave up 1 base and V 2 bases, and 10 bases lay outside the gene matches. The CDR3 has 17 amino acids. The germline gives CDR1 SGHDT, CDR2 YYEEEE. The CDR3 loop is CASSLMDRAQRNTEAFF. The CDR3 DNA reads TGTGCCAGCAGCTTAATGGACAGGGCGCAAAGGAACACTGAAGCTTTCTTT.

The chain couples TRBV7-2 to TRBJ1-2; TRBD1 aligns across 8 bases. The V gene end was trimmed by 4 bases and the J gene end by 8 bases; junction bases not matched to a gene: 3. The CDR3 totals 12 residues. Germline V gives CDR1 SGHTA, CDR2 FQGNSA. In nucleotides, the CDR3 is TGTGCCAGCAGCTCACAGGGGGGCGGCTACACCTTC. Its protein product is CASSSQGGGYTF. Together with reference TRBV7-2 and TRBJ1-2, the CDR3 gives the full variable domain: GAGVSQSPSNKVTEKGKDVELRCDPISGHTALYWYRQSLGQGLEFLIYFQGNSAPDKSGLPSDRFSAERTGGSVSTLTIQRTQQEDSAVYLCASSSQGGGYTFGSGTRLTVV.

The V call is TRBV7-2, the J call TRBJ1-5; no clear D gene. From germline, CDR1 is SGHTA and CDR2 FQGNSA. V was clipped by 1 base and J by 11 bases, with 21 bases between them. The CDR3 extends over 16 amino acids. The CDR3 is CASSLGWSLSVSSQHF. The CDR3 coding sequence is TGTGCCAGCAGCTTAGGCTGGAGTCTCAGTGTGTCGTCCCAGCATTTT.

The CDR3 is CASSLQGSQETQYF. CDR3 DNA: TGTGCCAGCAGCCTACAGGGGTCCCAAGAGACCCAGTACTTC. The rearrangement uses TRBV7-3 and TRBJ2-5; 7 bases line up with TRBD1. The CDR3 has 14 residues. The V and J ends lost 5 bases and 1 base, in that order; junction bases with no gene match: 4. Per germline, CDR1 SGHTA and CDR2 FQGTGA.

The gene calls are TRBV29-1 and TRBJ2-7; 8 nucleotides align to TRBD1. The CDR3 sequence is 16 residues long. V lost 6 bases to trimming and J lost 1 base; unmatched junction nucleotides: 14. The germline V gene has CDR1 SQVTM and CDR2 ANQGSEA. The CDR3 loop reads CSVGRPQGQESYEQYF. The CDR3 DNA sequence: TGCAGCGTCGGTCGACCCCAGGGACAGGAGTCCTACGAGCAGTACTTC.

The chain has TRBV7-9 and TRBJ2-7; the D gene is possibly TRBD1 (6 bases). The CDR3 has 13 residues. Trimming shortened V by 4 bases and J by 5 bases, and 12 bases separated the two germline ends. In germline, CDR1 is SEHNR, CDR2 FQNEAQ (reference sequence). CDR3 sequence (DNA): TGTGCCAGCAGCTCGATGTACAGGGACGAGCAGTACTTC. This translates into CASSSMYRDEQYF.

The V gene is TRBV10-3, the J gene TRBJ1-3; D is unclear. Germline CDR1 and CDR2: ENHRY and SYGVKD. This CDR3 contains 14 residues. The V gene lost 4 bases and the J gene lost 1 base, with 8 bases spanning the gap. The CDR3 nucleotides read TGTGCCATCAGTGCCGACACTTCTGGAAACACCATATATTTT. It codes for CAISADTSGNTIYF.

The chain couples TRBV5-4 to TRBJ2-7; D is perhaps TRBD1 (6 bases). V shed 0 bases and J shed 2 bases, with 12 bases lying between them. The CDR3 sequence is 15 residues long. The germline V gene encodes CDR1 SGHNT and CDR2 YYREEE (reference sequence). As DNA, the CDR3 is TGTGCCAGCAGCTTGGAAGGTGGGGGCCCCTACGAGCAGTACTTC. It translates to CASSLEGGGPYEQYF.